The 8 T cell receptor beta chains reported below all come from one sample, sequenced in a study of early T cells in non-severe SARS-CoV-2 infection. From the 5' RACE reads, TCRdb called clonotypes with MiXCR, one entry per CDR3 protein. The sample includes about 98,000 distinct CDR3 sequences, 13% to 15% of them seen just once. Sequencing was performed on whole blood. Every receptor here comes from an adult who was a healthcare worker with PCR-confirmed SARS-CoV-2 infection or an uninfected control (not recorded which).

J is TRBJ2-7 and V is TRBV6-1; D uncertain. Per the germline V gene, CDR1 is MNHNS and CDR2 is SASEGT. This CDR3 region has 12 residues. V dropped 2 bases and J dropped 4 bases, with 6 bases sitting between them. CDR3 amino acids: CASSENGYEQYF. The DNA for the CDR3 is TGTGCCAGCAGTGAAAACGGTTACGAGCAGTACTTC.

This clonotype was counted ten times or more. This rearrangement joins TRBV6-5 to TRBJ2-1, with 7 positions matching TRBD1. CDR1 and CDR2 (germline): MNHEY, SVGAGI. The V gene end was trimmed by 6 bases and the J gene end by 6 bases; junction bases not matched to a gene: 11. CDR3 length: 15 residues. The CDR3, as DNA: TGTGCCAGCAGGACCGGGACAGCAGTTCTCAATGAGCAGTTCTTC. Its protein is CASRTGTAVLNEQFF.

V is TRBV12-3 or TRBV12-4 and J is TRBJ2-3, with unresolved D. This CDR3 has 13 residues. V was pared by 3 bases and J by 1 base, with 5 bases between. The CDR3 sequence is CASSLLRTDTQYF. The CDR3 nucleotides read TGTGCCAGCAGTTTGCTACGCACAGATACGCAGTATTTT.

V gene TRBV28 combines with J gene TRBJ2-7; D call uncertain. The CDR3 has 14 amino acids. Trimming pared 3 bases from V and 6 bases from J, leaving 15 bases between. Germline V gene sequence: CDR1 MDHEN, CDR2 SYDVKM. The CDR3 is CASSFVASPPEQYF. The DNA for the CDR3 is TGTGCCAGCAGTTTCGTTGCCTCGCCCCCCGAGCAGTACTTC.

The sample holds a few counts of this clonotype. The DNA for the CDR3 is TGCAGTGCTCTCTTCGACAGTCGTAGCAATCAGCCCCAGCATTTT. Its protein product is CSALFDSRSNQPQHF. The chain is built from TRBV20-1 and TRBJ1-5; TRBD1 is a possible D gene (5 bases). V lost 5 bases, J lost 0 bases, and 14 bases lay in between. This CDR3 spans 15 amino acids. Germline assignment: CDR1 DFQATT and CDR2 SNEGSKA (reference sequence).

This clonotype was found a few times. CDR3 amino acids: CSARDWGTGGKNIQYF. Written as DNA, the CDR3 is TGCAGTGCTAGAGATTGGGGGACAGGGGGCAAGAACATTCAGTACTTC. The chain carries TRBV20-1 and TRBJ2-4; 12 bases line up with TRBD1. V shed 0 bases and J 7 bases; nucleotides not matched to a gene: 7. Germline V gene lookup returns CDR1 DFQATT and CDR2 SNEGSKA (reference sequence). This CDR3 spans 16 amino acids.

The sample holds many counts of this clonotype. The rearrangement joins TRBV21-1 to TRBJ1-4. TRBV21-1 is termed a pseudogene. The CDR3 sequence is 15 residues long. CDR3 residues: CASTDLVGNNEKLFF. The CDR3 DNA sequence: TGTGCCAGCACCGATTTAGTTGGCAACAATGAAAAACTGTTTTTT.

This clonotype has a handful of counts. The chain carries TRBV20-1 and TRBJ1-5; TRBD1 agrees at 9 bases. J lost 6 bases, V lost 6 bases, and 6 bases had no gene match. The CDR3 totals 13 residues. Per the germline V gene, CDR1 is DFQATT and CDR2 is SNEGSKA (reference sequence). The CDR3 DNA sequence: TGCAGTGCCATCGGGACAGGGAGTCAGCCCCAGCATTTT. Translating it yields CSAIGTGSQPQHF.